A single sample gave rise to the 7 T cell receptor beta chains below, sequenced in a study of cytomegalovirus exposure and HLA in healthy donors (dated by TCRdb to 2015 to 2018). The library was made by the immunoSEQ multiplex PCR assay. The source is immuneACCESS, and TCRdb retained only in-frame sequences with V and J called. Part of the clones is not carried over; for the studies checked, unresolved V genes explain less than half of this, and the remainder is unexplained. This sample gives roughly 250,000 clones in total; around 85% of them show up just once. Around 1.3% of the sample is taken by the ten largest. The material sequenced was PBMCs. The source of these receptors is a woman in her 30s in good health and CMV-seropositive.

This clone was seen a single time. The rearrangement links TRBV27 to TRBJ2-2; 10 positions agree with TRBD2. V was pared by 5 bases and J by 5 bases, with 8 bases of the junction left unmatched. The CDR3 totals 16 residues. CDR1 and CDR2 from the germline V gene are MNHEY and SMNVEV (reference sequence). The CDR3 bases are TGTGCCAGCAGTCCGTCTAGCGGGAGTTGGACCGGGGAGCTGTTTTTT. Protein: CASSPSSGSWTGELFF.

The V gene is TRBV5-1, the J gene TRBJ1-1; D is unresolved. The germline V gene encodes CDR1 SGHRS and CDR2 YFSETQ. Trimming removed 2 bases at V and 6 bases at J, with 17 bases between. This CDR3 has 15 amino acids. CDR3 DNA: TGCGCCAGCAGCTTCGACGGGGTACAGTCCGCTGAAGCTTTCTTT. The encoded protein is CASSFDGVQSAEAFF.

CDR3 region: CASSHDRRANYGYTF. The CDR3 DNA follows: TGCGCCAGCAGCCACGACAGGAGAGCTAACTATGGCTACACCTTC. The V gene is TRBV4-1, the J gene TRBJ1-2; TRBD1 might be the D (6 bases). The CDR3 is 15 amino acids. Germline V gene lookup returns CDR1 MGHRA and CDR2 YSYEKL. With 3 bases removed from V and 0 bases from J, the gap between germline ends came to 11 bases.

V is TRBV6-5 and J is TRBJ1-4; no clear D. This CDR3 is 14 amino acids long. Germline values: CDR1 MNHEY, CDR2 SVGAGI. Deletions cut 6 bases from V and 7 bases from J, with 15 bases between. CDR3 bases: TGTGCCAGCAGCCCCGCCGGAGGACGTGAAAAACTGTTTTTT. Its translation: CASSPAGGREKLFF.

V is TRBV4-1 and J is TRBJ1-4; D ambiguous. This CDR3 spans 16 amino acids. Trimming pared 4 bases from V and 0 bases from J, leaving 12 bases between. Germline lookup yields CDR1 MGHRA and CDR2 YSYEKL. Here the CDR3 DNA reads TGCGCCAGCAGCCCTGAATTGGGCCCAACTAATGAAAAACTGTTTTTT. This gives the protein CASSPELGPTNEKLFF.

The chain employs TRBV30 and TRBJ2-7; 13 bases are shared with TRBD2. This CDR3 comprises 15 residues. V trimming: 0 bases; J trimming: 6 bases; junction bases outside the gene matches: 5. Germline values: CDR1 GTSNPN, CDR2 SVGIG (reference sequence). The CDR3, as DNA: TGTGCCTGGAGTGTTGGACTAGCGGGAGCCGGCGAGCAGTACTTC. This gives the protein CAWSVGLAGAGEQYF.

The rearrangement links TRBV6-6 to TRBJ2-5; a weak D match, TRBD2 (6 bases). Between the trimmed V and J ends, which lost 9 bases and 5 bases, there was a span of 22 bases. CDR3 length equals 15 residues. CDR1 MNHNY and CDR2 SVGAGI come from the germline V gene (reference sequence). CDR3 coding DNA: TGTGCCAGTAACTATGGGGGGTCTTCTCGGGAGACCCAGTACTTC. Encoded protein: CASNYGGSSRETQYF.